This T cell receptor beta chain was sequenced during a study of blood T cell repertoires in COVID-19. In Seattle, patients joined the study during active infection and were tracked longitudinally. Assay: immunoSEQ multiplex PCR; the TCRdb copy retains only in-frame clones and omits some. In the table there are hundreds of thousands of clones, more than 80% of which are singletons. The length of the CDR3 is 13 residues. In germline, CDR1 is KGHSH, CDR2 LQKENI. Trimming removed 3 bases from V and 6 bases from J, with 11 bases in between. The chain recombines TRBV18 with TRBJ1-1; the D is unclear. The sample consisted of peripheral blood. The TCR was taken from a woman aged 30 to 39 with COVID-19, enrolled during active disease. CDR3 in amino acids: CASSPELAAEAFF. CDR3 nucleotide sequence: TGTGCCAGCTCACCCGAGTTGGCGGCTGAAGCTTTCTTT.